One sample yielded the 10 T cell receptor beta chains listed below, sequenced in a study of T cell changes during pregnancy in multiple sclerosis. Clones were sequenced by immunoSEQ multiplex PCR, and TCRdb holds only the in-frame ones, with some missing. Of around 66,000 clones listed, 91% are singletons. The source was peripheral blood, collected after pregnancy. Receptors originate from a female donor in good health, enrolled as a control in a pregnancy study.

This sequence joins TRBV30 and TRBJ1-2, with 10 bases lining up with TRBD1. The CDR3 is 15 residues long. The germline V gene has CDR1 GTSNPN and CDR2 SVGIG (reference sequence). This CDR3 reads CAAAEGTGVSRGYTF. CDR3 DNA: TGTGCTGCTGCTGAGGGGACAGGGGTTTCTCGAGGCTACACCTTC.

The V call is TRBV29-1, the J call TRBJ1-2, with a tentative D call TRBD1 (5 bases). The CDR3 contains 12 residues. Trimming took off 4 bases at V and 8 bases at J, with 14 bases between the two ends. CDR1 is SQVTM and CDR2 is ANQGSEA in the germline V gene. The CDR3 here is CSVGYRLEGYTF. CDR3 bases: TGCAGCGTTGGGTACAGGTTGGAAGGCTACACCTTC.

The chain joins TRBV10-2 to TRBJ2-1; D may be TRBD2 (7 bases). The V gene lost 2 bases and the J gene lost 7 bases, with 9 bases spanning the gap. Germline lookup yields CDR1 WSHSY and CDR2 SAAADI. The CDR3 totals 13 residues. CDR3 sequence (DNA): TGCGCCAGCAGTGAGGGGAGGGGGAATGAGCAGTTCTTC. Residues: CASSEGRGNEQFF.

The chain joins TRBV7-2 to TRBJ1-3, with D perhaps matching TRBD1 (6 bases). This CDR3 contains 13 residues. V dropped 6 bases and J dropped 4 bases, with 10 bases sitting between them. The germline V gene encodes CDR1 SGHTA and CDR2 FQGNSA. As DNA, the CDR3 is TGTGCCAGCAGGGGGGGGCAAGGAAACACCATATATTTT. Its protein product is CASRGGQGNTIYF. Together with reference TRBV7-2 and TRBJ1-3, the CDR3 gives the full variable domain: GAGVSQSPSNKVTEKGKDVELRCDPISGHTALYWYRQSLGQGLEFLIYFQGNSAPDKSGLPSDRFSAERTGGSVSTLTIQRTQQEDSAVYLCASRGGQGNTIYFGEGSWLTVV.

This clone was recorded once. This chain links TRBV2 with TRBJ2-5; D uncertain. The CDR3 is 13 residues long. Between the trimmed V and J ends, which lost 1 base and 4 bases, there was a span of 7 bases. Germline lookup yields CDR1 SNHLY and CDR2 FYNNEI. The CDR3 coding sequence is TGTGCCAGCAGTGAAGTCCCAGGAGAGACCCAGTACTTC. Translating it yields CASSEVPGETQYF.

The chain joins TRBV9 to TRBJ1-6, with no clear D. V lost 2 bases and J 6 bases, leaving 12 bases between the germline ends. The CDR3 extends over 15 amino acids. In germline, CDR1 is SGDLS, CDR2 YYNGEE. The CDR3 region is CASSVGPLGNSPLHF. CDR3 coding DNA: TGTGCCAGCAGCGTTGGCCCCCTTGGTAATTCACCCCTCCACTTT.

The V and J genes are TRBV4-3 and TRBJ1-6, with 9 positions matching TRBD1. V lost 0 bases and J lost 7; bases outside the gene matches: 7. CDR3 length equals 17 residues. The germline V gene encodes CDR1 LGHNA and CDR2 YSLEER. Written as DNA, the CDR3 is TGCGCCAGCAGCCAAGATCCCGGGGGGACAGGGAATTCACCCCTCCACTTT. Translating it yields CASSQDPGGTGNSPLHF.

The V call is TRBV7-9, the J call TRBJ1-6; D ambiguous. Germline V gene sequence: CDR1 SEHNR, CDR2 FQNEAQ (reference sequence). There are 14 residues in the CDR3. V was shortened by 5 bases and J by 7 bases, with 12 bases between the two germline ends. CDR3 bases: TGTGCCAGCAGCCGGGGAGGGCTAAATTCACCCCTCCACTTT. Translation: CASSRGGLNSPLHF.

V usage is TRBV30 and J usage is TRBJ2-7; TRBD2 might be the D (7 bases). The V and J ends lost 2 bases and 2 bases respectively, with 19 bases between them. This CDR3 comprises 16 residues. In germline, CDR1 is GTSNPN, CDR2 SVGIG (reference sequence). The CDR3 coding sequence is TGTGCCTGGAGTTCCCCTTGGGCGGGGGCCACCTACGAGCAGTACTTC. It specifies CAWSSPWAGATYEQYF.

V and J are TRBV4-3 and TRBJ2-1; D perhaps matches TRBD2 (5 bases). Trimming took off 4 bases at V and 4 bases at J, with 17 bases between the two ends. CDR3 length: 16 amino acids. The germline CDR1 and CDR2 sequences are LGHNA and YSLEER. CDR3 residues: CASSPLAVSVYNEQFF. The CDR3 region has the DNA TGCGCCAGCAGCCCCCTAGCTGTGTCGGTGTACAATGAGCAGTTCTTC.